The subject of this entry is one TCR beta chain. What it recognizes is unknown. Total RNA extracted from each sample amounted to at least 6 micrograms. This specimen comes from a study of blood T cells in healthy people across ages. Study outcomes and limitations: Both naive CD4+ cell counts and diversity were greater in long-lived donors than in aged donors. Per million T cells, TCR beta diversity dropped roughly linearly as age increased. When one million T cells were used, diversity estimates were thought to be underestimates.

The V end lost 1 base, the J end lost 4 bases, and 11 bases lay between the germline ends. The CDR3 loop spans 14 amino acids. The germline gives CDR1 MNHNS, CDR2 SASEGT. A second about 7 to 11 cycle PCR used barcoded and J-beta primers. TCRdb re-analysed the 5' RACE reads in MiXCR, keeping a single row per CDR3 protein. Seen here are 1.4 million to 1.5 million distinct CDR3 sequences, 42% observed once, and the top ten hold less than 8%. This clonotype was obtained from a woman aged 18-29 years in good health. The source material was blood. This rearrangement joins TRBV6-1 to TRBJ2-7; the D gene is possibly TRBD1 (7 bases). The DNA for the CDR3 is TGTGCCAGCAGTGAAGAGACAGGGAGGTACGAGCAGTACTTC. This encodes CASSEETGRYEQYF.